This TCR beta chain emerged from a study of T-cell memory formation after mild COVID-19 (dated by TCRdb to the early 2020s). Concerning the study at large: TCR sequence clusters from the two donors were found to be largely donor specific. T-cell clones expanding and contracting after mild COVID-19 in two donors were tracked by longitudinal TCRalpha and TCRbeta repertoire sequencing. The cohort was made up of two young adult volunteers, one female and one male, who were previously healthy. Overall results and qualifications from the work: Balanced CD4/CD8 phenotypes were observed for clones contracting from day 15 to 85, whereas a bias towards CD4+ was observed for a second wave of clones expanding from day 15 to 37. Only a couple of mild cases were covered by the study, and larger cohorts that include severe cases with pre-infection samples were considered necessary. Contracting CD4+ clones were found mainly in CM and EM memory subsets, while CD8+ clones were enriched in EMRA. SARS-CoV-2 specificity of the second-wave clones peaking on day 37 was not confirmed. Some responding clones were detected in pre-infection memory, which suggested that pre-existing cross-reactive memory T cells had joined the SARS-CoV-2 response.

TCRdb records Illumina NovaSeq 6000 as the sequencer. cDNA libraries for TCRalpha and TCRbeta were prepared by 5'RACE using constant-segment primers, with sample barcodes and unique molecular identifiers added. RNA was extracted from every sample with Trizol reagent. Library amplification was performed in two PCR steps, and a second sample barcode and Illumina TruSeq adapters were introduced in the second step. Sequencing of libraries was performed on an Illumina NovaSeq with 2 x 150 bp paired-end reads. On the study's bioinformatics: Reads were demultiplexed and collapsed into UMI-guided consensus sequences with migec v1.2.7. With mixcr v2.1.11, UMI consensuses were aligned to TRA and TRB V and J templates and assembled into clonotypes. Clonotypes were classified as expanded or contracted when called significant by both edgeR and NoisET, with noise models trained on biological replicates. edgeR calls used a false discovery rate-adjusted p below 0.01 and a log2 fold-change threshold of 1. As an exploratory analysis of dynamics, max-normalized trajectories of the 1000 most abundant clonotypes were examined by PCA with hierarchical clustering. Separately sequenced CD4+ and CD8+ repertoires were used to assign the CD4 or CD8 phenotype of responding clones. TCRdb handled the public reads itself, with Q25 trimming in fastp and clone calling in MiXCR, and kept productive beta chains. Entries that share a CDR3 protein sequence are merged under the most common genes and DNA. These V and J calls derive from TCRdb rather than the authors' analysis. In this sample the table shows approximately 260,000 distinct CDR3 sequences, about 15% of which occur a single time. About 4% of the sample belongs to the ten largest clones.

A note on this clonotype: No antigen is known for it. No much larger clonotype is one base removed from it; base qualities were not supplied.

Between the V and J ends, shortened by 6 bases and 5 bases respectively, the junction contains 13 bases. Including the terminal cysteine and phenylalanine, the CDR3 comprises 14 residues. Kept here is only the CDR3 DNA, which spans 42 bases and is read in frame from base 1. Ficoll-Paque density gradient centrifugation was used to isolate PBMCs. This TCR was sampled from a young man who had mild COVID-19 (a few samples of this study predate the infection). The sample titles of this study are shuffled in the database, so cell type and time point are left out; the donor was told from shared clones. The chain employs TRBV12-3 or TRBV12-4 and TRBJ2-2; matching of 6 bases hints at TRBD1 as the D gene. The sequenced sample consisted of PBMCs or a T cell subset sorted from them (not recorded which). For the CDR3, the sequence is CASSPGVRTGELFF. At the DNA level, the sequence is TGTGCCAGCAGCCCAGGGGTGAGGACCGGGGAGCTGTTTTTT.